The present T cell receptor (beta chain) was sequenced within a study of blood T cells in healthy people across ages. Study summary: Template switching captured about one barcoded beta molecule per two T cells.

The junction had 16 bases not matched to a gene; V was cut back by 1 base and J by 6 bases. There are 18 residues in the CDR3. Primers used in a second PCR of roughly 6 to 12 cycles were a sample-barcoded 5' primer and a J-beta primer mix. MiXCR was run by TCRdb on the 5' RACE reads, yielding one entry per CDR3 protein. The sample lists more than 450,000 distinct CDR3 sequences, about 28% occurring once. The same sample was also used in a study of T cells of mothers and their children. According to that study: Thymic selection shapes TCR recombination output similarly in related and unrelated pairs.

This TCR came from a boy aged 2 to 9 in good health. Sequenced: blood. The rearrangement links TRBV12-3 or TRBV12-4 to TRBJ2-7, with 9 bases lining up with TRBD2. The chain's CDR3 is CASSLDGRGGRRKAEQYF. CDR3 coding DNA: TGTGCCAGCAGTTTAGATGGGCGGGGGGGCCGGCGAAAGGCCGAGCAGTACTTC.